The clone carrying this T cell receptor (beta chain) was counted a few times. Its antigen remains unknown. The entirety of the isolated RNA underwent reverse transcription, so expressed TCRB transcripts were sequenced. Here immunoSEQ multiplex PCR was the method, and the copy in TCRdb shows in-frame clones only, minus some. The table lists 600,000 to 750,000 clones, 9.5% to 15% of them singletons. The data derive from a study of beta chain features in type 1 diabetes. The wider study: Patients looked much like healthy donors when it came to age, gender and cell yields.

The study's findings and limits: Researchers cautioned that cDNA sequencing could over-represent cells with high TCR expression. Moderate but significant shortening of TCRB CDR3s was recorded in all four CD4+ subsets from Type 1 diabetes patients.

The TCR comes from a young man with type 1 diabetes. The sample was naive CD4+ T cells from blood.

The DNA of the CDR3 is TGTGCCAGCAGTCCCCGTGGGGGTGCATCCTACGAGCAGTACTTC. The encoded protein is CASSPRGGASYEQYF. The rearrangement uses TRBV6-6 and TRBJ2-7; D tentatively reads TRBD1 or TRBD2 (5 bases each). The CDR3 spans 15 residues. Trimming took off 5 bases at V and 1 base at J, with 15 bases between the two ends. Germline V gives CDR1 MNHNY, CDR2 SVGAGI (reference sequence).